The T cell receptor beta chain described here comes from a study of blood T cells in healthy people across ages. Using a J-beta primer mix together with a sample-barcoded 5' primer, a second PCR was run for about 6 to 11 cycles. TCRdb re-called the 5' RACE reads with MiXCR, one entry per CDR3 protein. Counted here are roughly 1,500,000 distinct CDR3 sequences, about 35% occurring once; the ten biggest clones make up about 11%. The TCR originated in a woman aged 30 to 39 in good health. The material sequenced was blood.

CDR3 sequence reads: CASSLGDRTSGDSYEQYF. The CDR3 nucleotides are TGTGCCAGCAGCTTAGGGGATAGGACTAGCGGGGACAGCTACGAGCAGTACTTC. The V call is TRBV7-6, the J call TRBJ2-7, with 12 bases aligning to TRBD2. The CDR3 consists of 18 residues. Trimming took 1 base from V and 3 from J; bases not matched to a gene: 10. Germline V gene lookup returns CDR1 SGHVS and CDR2 FNYEAQ.